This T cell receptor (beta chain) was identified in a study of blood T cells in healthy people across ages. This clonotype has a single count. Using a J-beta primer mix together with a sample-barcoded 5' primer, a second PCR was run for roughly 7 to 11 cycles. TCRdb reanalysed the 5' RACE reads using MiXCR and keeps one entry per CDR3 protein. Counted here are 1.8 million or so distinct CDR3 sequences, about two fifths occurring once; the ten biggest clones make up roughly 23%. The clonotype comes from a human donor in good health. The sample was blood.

The CDR3 loop is CSAPLGHLNYGYTF. The CDR3 DNA sequence: TGCAGTGCTCCCCTAGGACACCTCAACTATGGCTACACCTTC. The V and J genes are TRBV20-1 and TRBJ1-2; TRBD1 is a possible D gene (5 bases). The CDR3 length is 14 residues. CDR1 DFQATT and CDR2 SNEGSKA come from the germline V gene (reference sequence). The V end lost 5 bases, the J end lost 2 bases, and 15 bases lay between the germline ends.